The entry below gives a single T cell receptor beta chain sequence along with its context. Source study methods: Estimates of nucleated cell counts were drawn from the amplification of reference gene primers. Repertoires were generated with immunoSEQ multiplex PCR, while TCRdb's copy carries only in-frame clones and drops some. That table is the source of V, J and clone size, and D and trimming were worked out from the DNA. The sample consists of 120,000 to 150,000 clones, around 90% of them appearing once. Per the germline V gene, CDR1 is SGHRS and CDR2 is YFSETQ. The CDR3 runs 16 residues. The junction had 6 bases not matched to a gene; V was cut back by 2 bases and J by 4 bases. The sample is drawn from a study of blood T cell repertoires in COVID-19. Study context: Specimens from acute and convalescent COVID-19 originated in the United States, Italy and Spain. T cells, B-cell-depleted T cells, or PBMCs supplied cDNA or gDNA.

The origin of this receptor is a human donor in a cohort sampled during active COVID-19. The sequenced material came from peripheral blood. The V gene is TRBV5-1, the J gene TRBJ2-3; 11 bases line up with TRBD2. The CDR3 bases are TGCGCCAGCAGCTTATTTAGCGGGGGGGGCGCAGATACGCAGTATTTT. Protein: CASSLFSGGGADTQYF.